This entry features one T cell receptor beta chain sequence. Its antigen is as yet unknown. RNA, at about 0.45 to 1 ug, was reverse transcribed with random hexamers. The CDR3 of TCR beta was amplified by immunoSEQ multiplex PCR across 54 Vbeta and 13 Jbeta. From the immunoSEQ multiplex PCR reads, TCRdb called clonotypes with MiXCR, one entry per CDR3 protein. The data show over 95,000 distinct CDR3 sequences, with around 90% seen just once and 0.11% to 0.15% held by the top ten. The authors sequenced TCR beta from blood CD8+ and CD4+ T cells. As controls, healthy donors matched for age and sex were used. The data were obtained in a study of CD8 T cells in Susac syndrome. Findings of the study overall: The study recognized that its TCR sequencing and HLA analysis covered a relatively small number of individuals.

Germline V CDR1 and CDR2: PRHDT, FYEKMQ (reference sequence). The CDR3 loop spans 14 amino acids. V gave up 5 bases and J gave up 11 bases, with 19 bases separating them. The sequencing input was CD4+ T cells from PBMCs. The rearrangement links TRBV13 to TRBJ1-5; maybe TRBD1 (5 bases). The TCR originated in a human donor in good health. Here the CDR3 reads CASSQASVGRTQHF. DNA for the CDR3: TGTGCCAGCAGCCAGGCATCCGTGGGACGGACCCAGCATTTT.